The 13 T cell receptor beta chains listed next were all sequenced from one sample in a study of T-cell memory formation after mild COVID-19. TCRdb passed the 5' RACE reads through MiXCR, listing each CDR3 protein once. The data contain 210,000 or so distinct CDR3 sequences, around 25% of them singletons. Sequencing was carried out using PBMCs or a T cell subset sorted from them (not recorded which). Every receptor here comes from an adult woman who had mild COVID-19 (a few samples of this study predate the infection). Cell type and time point are not known.

This clonotype was counted a few times. This rearrangement joins TRBV6-6 to TRBJ2-3; 7 bases fit TRBD2. V lost 8 bases to trimming and J lost 1 base; unmatched junction nucleotides: 9. The CDR3 totals 15 residues. Germline assignment: CDR1 MNHNY and CDR2 SVGAGI (reference sequence). CDR3 residues: CASGGGTAGTDTQYF. CDR3 bases: TGTGCCAGCGGGGGGGGTACTGCGGGCACAGATACGCAGTATTTT.

CDR3: CAWSPPGLTSYIQYF. In DNA form, the CDR3 reads TGTGCCTGGAGCCCCCCCGGACTCACGAGCTACATTCAGTACTTC. The gene calls are TRBV30 and TRBJ2-4; a weak D match, TRBD2 (5 bases). This CDR3 is built from 15 residues. Germline V gene data show CDR1 as GTSNPN and CDR2 as SVGIG (reference sequence). Trimming stripped 3 bases from V and 8 bases from J, with 20 bases between.

This clonotype has more than one count but fewer than ten. V usage is TRBV12-3 or TRBV12-4 and J usage is TRBJ2-3; 13 bases are shared with TRBD2. CDR3 length: 19 residues. The ends lost 7 bases at V and 0 bases at J; junction bases unmatched: 13. The CDR3 DNA reads as TGTGCCAGCAAGATGACTAGCGGGGGGCCATCCTCGAGCACAGATACGCAGTATTTT. Protein product: CASKMTSGGPSSSTDTQYF.

The chain recombines TRBV4-3 with TRBJ1-2; the D gene is possibly TRBD1 (6 bases). Germline V gives CDR1 LGHNA, CDR2 YSLEER. This CDR3 region has 14 residues. Deletions cut 4 bases from V and 6 bases from J, with 15 bases between. CDR3 loop: CASSPLQGIDGYTF. CDR3 DNA sequence: TGCGCCAGCAGCCCCCTACAGGGAATAGATGGCTACACCTTC.

This clonotype was seen only a few times. This rearrangement joins TRBV7-2 to TRBJ2-2; D is perhaps TRBD2 (5 bases). The CDR3 is 14 amino acids. Per germline, CDR1 SGHTA and CDR2 FQGNSA. The germline V and J ends were trimmed by 3 bases and 6 bases, with 11 bases remaining between them. The CDR3, as DNA: TGTGCCAGCAGCTTTTCGGGGATCCCCGGGGAGCTGTTTTTT. This codes for CASSFSGIPGELFF.

The J gene is TRBJ1-2, the V gene TRBV7-9, with 8 bases fitting TRBD1. This CDR3 region has 14 residues. V shed 4 bases and J 8 bases; nucleotides not matched to a gene: 9. CDR1 is SEHNR and CDR2 is FQNEAQ in the germline V gene (reference sequence). The CDR3 reads CASSSFQGAGGYTF. In DNA form, the CDR3 reads TGTGCCAGCAGCTCCTTTCAGGGGGCTGGGGGCTACACCTTC. The full variable domain, completed using reference TRBV7-9 and TRBJ1-2, is DTGVSQNPRHKITKRGQNVTFRCDPISEHNRLYWYRQTLGQGPEFLTYFQNEAQLEKSRLLSDRFSAERPKGSFSTLEIQRTEQGDSAMYLCASSSFQGAGGYTFGSGTRLTVV.

This clonotype appeared a few times. The V call is TRBV6-2 or TRBV6-3, the J call TRBJ2-2; D might be TRBD2 (6 bases). From germline, CDR1 is MNHEY and CDR2 SVGEGT. The V end was cut by 3 bases, the J end by 4 bases, with 15 bases between. This CDR3 is built from 16 residues. CDR3 sequence (DNA): TGTGCCAGCAGTTATTCCGGGACTGCTGGCACCGGGGAGCTGTTTTTT. Protein sequence: CASSYSGTAGTGELFF.

This clonotype was counted between two and nine times. This chain joins TRBV6-5 and TRBJ2-5; D gene ambiguous. Between the trimmed V and J ends, which lost 4 bases and 5 bases, there was a span of 11 bases. Germline CDR1 reads MNHEY; CDR2 reads SVGAGI. The CDR3 covers 13 residues. In nucleotides, the CDR3 is TGTGCCAGCAGTTCGAAGTTAGGCGAGACCCAGTACTTC. Amino acid sequence: CASSSKLGETQYF.

This chain joins TRBV4-2 and TRBJ1-5; D is unclear. The CDR3 length is 17 residues. Germline CDR1 and CDR2: LGHNA and YNFKEQ. The V end lost 0 bases, the J end lost 4 bases, and 16 bases lay between the germline ends. CDR3 in amino acids: CASSQDSAIFDNQPQHF. The CDR3 nucleotides are TGTGCCAGCAGCCAAGATTCAGCAATCTTCGATAATCAGCCCCAGCATTTT.

V usage is TRBV12-3 or TRBV12-4 and J usage is TRBJ2-7; TRBD1 matches 7 bases. The V segment lost 3 bases and the J segment 2 bases; nucleotides outside the gene matches: 7. The CDR3 loop spans 15 amino acids. The CDR3 DNA reads TGTGCCAGCAGTTTCAGGGGGTCTGATGCCTACGAGCAGTACTTC. This translates into CASSFRGSDAYEQYF.

This sequence joins TRBV12-5 and TRBJ2-3, with D possibly TRBD2 on 5 matching bases. The germline CDR1 and CDR2 sequences are LGHNT and FRNRAP. The CDR3 is made up of 13 amino acids. V lost 6 bases and J 7 bases, leaving 14 bases between the germline ends. For the CDR3, the DNA is TGTGCTAGTGGCCGGGAACCGGCTAATACGCAGTATTTT. Translating gives CASGREPANTQYF. The variable domain in full, with the rest retrieved from reference TRBV12-5 and TRBJ2-3, is DARVTQTPRHKVTEMGQEVTMRCQPILGHNTVFWYRQTMMQGLELLAYFRNRAPLDDSGMPKDRFSAEMPDATLATLKIQPSEPRDSAVYFCASGREPANTQYFGPGTRLTVL.

This clonotype was picked up a small number of times. J is TRBJ1-4 and V is TRBV5-1; D is uncertain. The germline V and J ends were trimmed by 0 bases and 2 bases, with 5 bases remaining between them. Germline-derived CDR1 and CDR2 are SGHRS and YFSETQ. The CDR3 is 14 amino acids. CDR3 loop: CASSLEATNEKLFF. In DNA, the CDR3 is TGCGCCAGCAGCTTGGAAGCGACTAATGAAAAACTGTTTTTT.

This clonotype was observed a few times. The chain carries TRBV7-2 and TRBJ2-7, with 12 bases identical to TRBD2. The CDR3 sequence is 17 residues long. Germline CDR1 SGHTA, CDR2 FQGNSA. With V trimmed by 6 bases and J by 2 bases, 11 bases remained unmatched. The CDR3 nucleotides are TGTGCCAGCAGTTCGCCTTCCGGGACTAGCGGGCCCTACGAGCAGTACTTC. Protein sequence: CASSSPSGTSGPYEQYF.